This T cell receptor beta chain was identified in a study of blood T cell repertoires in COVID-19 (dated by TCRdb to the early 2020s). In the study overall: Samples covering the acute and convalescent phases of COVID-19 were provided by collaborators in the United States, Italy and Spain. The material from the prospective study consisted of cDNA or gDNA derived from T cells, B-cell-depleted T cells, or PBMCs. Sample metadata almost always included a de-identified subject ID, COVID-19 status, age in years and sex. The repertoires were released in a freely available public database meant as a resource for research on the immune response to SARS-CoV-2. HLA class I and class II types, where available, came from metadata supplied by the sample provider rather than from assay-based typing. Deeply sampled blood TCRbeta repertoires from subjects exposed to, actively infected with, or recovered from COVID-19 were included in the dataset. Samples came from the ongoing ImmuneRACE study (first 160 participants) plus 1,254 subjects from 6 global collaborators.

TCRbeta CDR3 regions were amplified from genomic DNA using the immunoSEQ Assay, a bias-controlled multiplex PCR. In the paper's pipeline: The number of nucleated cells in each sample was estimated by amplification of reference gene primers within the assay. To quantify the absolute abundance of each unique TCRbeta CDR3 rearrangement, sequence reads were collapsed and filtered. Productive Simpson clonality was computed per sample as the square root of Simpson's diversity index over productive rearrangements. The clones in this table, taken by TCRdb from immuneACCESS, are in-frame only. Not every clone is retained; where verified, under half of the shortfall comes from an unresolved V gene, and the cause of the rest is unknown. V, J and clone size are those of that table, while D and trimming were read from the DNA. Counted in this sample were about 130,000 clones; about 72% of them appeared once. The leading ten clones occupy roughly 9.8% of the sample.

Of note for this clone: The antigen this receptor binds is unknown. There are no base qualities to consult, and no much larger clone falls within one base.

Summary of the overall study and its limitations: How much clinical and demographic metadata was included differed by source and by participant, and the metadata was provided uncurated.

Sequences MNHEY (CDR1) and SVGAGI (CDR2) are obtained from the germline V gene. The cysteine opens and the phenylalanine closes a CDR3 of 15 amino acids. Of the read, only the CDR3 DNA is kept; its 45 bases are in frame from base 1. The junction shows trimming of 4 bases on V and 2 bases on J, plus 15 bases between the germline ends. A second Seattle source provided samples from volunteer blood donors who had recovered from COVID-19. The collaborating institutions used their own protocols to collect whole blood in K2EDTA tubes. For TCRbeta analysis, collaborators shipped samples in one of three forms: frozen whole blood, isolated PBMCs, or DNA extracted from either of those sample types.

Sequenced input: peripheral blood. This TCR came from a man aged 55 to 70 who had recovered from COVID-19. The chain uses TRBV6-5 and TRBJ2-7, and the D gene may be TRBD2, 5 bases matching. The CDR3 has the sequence CASSSSPDGTYEQYF. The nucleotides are TGTGCCAGCAGTTCGTCCCCGGACGGGACCTACGAGCAGTACTTC.